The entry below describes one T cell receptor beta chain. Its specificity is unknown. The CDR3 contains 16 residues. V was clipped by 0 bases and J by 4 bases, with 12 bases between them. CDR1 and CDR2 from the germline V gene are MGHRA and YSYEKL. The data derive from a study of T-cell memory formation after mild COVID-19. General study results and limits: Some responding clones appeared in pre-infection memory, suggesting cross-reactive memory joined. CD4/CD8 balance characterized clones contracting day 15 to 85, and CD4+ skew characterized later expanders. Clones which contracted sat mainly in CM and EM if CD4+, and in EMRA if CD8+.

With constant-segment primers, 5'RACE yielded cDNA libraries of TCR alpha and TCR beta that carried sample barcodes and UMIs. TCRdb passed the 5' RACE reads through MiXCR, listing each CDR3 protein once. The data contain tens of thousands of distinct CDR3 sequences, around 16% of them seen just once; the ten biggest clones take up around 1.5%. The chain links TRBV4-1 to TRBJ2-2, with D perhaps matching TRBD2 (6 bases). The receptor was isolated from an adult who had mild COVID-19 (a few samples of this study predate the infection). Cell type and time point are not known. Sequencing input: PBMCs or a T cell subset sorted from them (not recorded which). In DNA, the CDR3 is TGCGCCAGCAGCCAAGAGGGACTCCCGGGCACCGGGGAGCTGTTTTTT. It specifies CASSQEGLPGTGELFF.